The 23 T cell receptor beta chains presented below share a single source sample, sequenced in a study of T cell changes during pregnancy in multiple sclerosis. Here immunoSEQ multiplex PCR was the method, and the copy in TCRdb shows in-frame clones only, minus some. The sample lists 45,000 to 50,000 clones, around 93% occurring once. The sample in question was CD8+ T cells from peripheral blood mononuclear cells, obtained in the first trimester of pregnancy. These receptors originate from a female donor with multiple sclerosis, enrolled in a pregnancy study.

The chain links TRBV4-1 to TRBJ2-7; possible D gene TRBD2, 6 bases. Germline V gives CDR1 MGHRA, CDR2 YSYEKL. This CDR3 contains 15 residues. V lost 3 bases to trimming and J lost 6 bases, with 18 bases between them. CDR3 sequence (DNA): TGCGCCAGCAGCCATGCCCCGGGGGACCGGGGCGAGCAGTACTTC. Its protein product is CASSHAPGDRGEQYF.

The J gene is TRBJ1-1, the V gene TRBV6-1; TRBD1 is a possible D gene (5 bases). Germline V CDR1 and CDR2: MNHNS, SASEGT. Between the trimmed V and J ends, which lost 3 bases and 5 bases, there was a span of 16 bases. The CDR3 loop spans 15 amino acids. The CDR3 DNA sequence: TGTGCCAGCAGTGACGGGGGGGATGGTAAGACTGAAGCTTTCTTT. Translating it yields CASSDGGDGKTEAFF.

V and J are TRBV5-8 and TRBJ2-1, with a weak D call TRBD2 (5 bases). Germline CDR1 is SGHTS and CDR2 is YDEGEE. Trimming shortened V by 9 bases and J by 0 bases, and 22 bases separated the two germline ends. The CDR3 is 17 residues long. This chain's CDR3 is CANRGSRNPSSYNEQFF. The CDR3 nucleotides read TGTGCCAATCGGGGTAGCCGAAACCCGAGCTCCTACAATGAGCAGTTCTTC.

The chain couples TRBV7-8 to TRBJ2-2; 9 nucleotides line up with TRBD1. Germline assignment: CDR1 SGHVS and CDR2 FQNEAQ. This CDR3 has 13 residues. V lost 6 bases, J lost 9 bases, and 5 bases stayed unmatched. CDR3 region: CASRGTGFRELFF. CDR3 coding DNA: TGTGCCAGCAGGGGGACAGGGTTTAGGGAGCTGTTTTTT.

CDR3 loop: CASSIAGGIYNEQFF. CDR3 nucleotide sequence: TGTGCCAGTAGTATAGCGGGAGGGATATACAATGAGCAGTTCTTC. The chain joins TRBV19 to TRBJ2-1, with 8 positions matching TRBD2. Per the germline V gene, CDR1 is LNHDA and CDR2 is SQIVND (reference sequence). Unmatched junction bases numbered 3, after V lost 1 base and J lost 4 bases. The CDR3 spans 15 residues.

This clone was counted once. CDR3 DNA sequence: TGTGCCAGCAGCTTAGGAAGCGATGAGCAGTTCTTC. It specifies CASSLGSDEQFF. The chain links TRBV7-9 to TRBJ2-1; D unresolved. The germline V gene has CDR1 SEHNR and CDR2 FQNEAQ (reference sequence). The CDR3 covers 12 residues. Trimming removed 1 base from V and 8 bases from J, with 6 bases in between.

This chain joins TRBV7-9 and TRBJ2-3, with TRBD1 as a possible D gene (5 bases). Trimming cost V 2 bases and J 9 bases, with 9 bases left between them. The CDR3 spans 12 residues. The germline V gene encodes CDR1 SEHNR and CDR2 FQNEAQ (reference sequence). The CDR3 region has the DNA TGTGCCAGCAGCTTATTTAAGGGGACGCAGTATTTT. Its translation: CASSLFKGTQYF. The full variable domain, its missing parts supplied by reference TRBV7-9 and TRBJ2-3, is DTGVSQNPRHKITKRGQNVTFRCDPISEHNRLYWYRQTLGQGPEFLTYFQNEAQLEKSRLLSDRFSAERPKGSFSTLEIQRTEQGDSAMYLCASSLFKGTQYFGPGTRLTVL.

The V gene is TRBV7-6, the J gene TRBJ2-3; 7 nucleotides line up with TRBD1. The CDR3 contains 17 residues. J was trimmed by 2 bases and V by 0 bases; bases with no gene match: 8. Germline V gives CDR1 SGHVS, CDR2 FNYEAQ. This chain's CDR3 is CASSLAPGTDATDTQYF. The CDR3 nucleotides are TGTGCCAGCAGCTTAGCCCCCGGGACAGACGCCACAGATACGCAGTATTTT.

The chain recombines TRBV7-9 with TRBJ1-5, with TRBD1 identical over 7 bases. Germline trimming cut 5 bases from V and 0 bases from J; bases unmatched to any gene: 7. CDR3 length: 16 amino acids. The germline V gene has CDR1 SEHNR and CDR2 FQNEAQ (reference sequence). Here the CDR3 reads CASSPGTEHSNQPQHF. The CDR3 DNA reads as TGTGCCAGCAGCCCCGGGACAGAGCATAGCAATCAGCCCCAGCATTTT.

The chain is built from TRBV6-1 and TRBJ2-3; 10 nucleotides match TRBD2. CDR1 and CDR2 from the germline V gene are MNHNS and SASEGT. The CDR3 runs 14 residues. V dropped 6 bases and J dropped 4; count of bases not matched to a gene: 4. The CDR3 nucleotides are TGTGCCAGCAGAAGCGGGAGGGTCTCAGATACGCAGTATTTT. Its protein product is CASRSGRVSDTQYF.

The chain has TRBV27 and TRBJ1-2, with D possibly being TRBD1 (6 bases). Trimming took off 2 bases at V and 5 bases at J, with 9 bases between the two ends. The CDR3 runs to 13 residues. CDR1 is MNHEY and CDR2 is SMNVEV in the germline V gene (reference sequence). The chain's CDR3 is CASSLIQGYGYTF. DNA of the CDR3: TGTGCCAGCAGTTTAATACAGGGTTATGGCTACACCTTC.

This clone was recorded a few times. The chain has TRBV2 and TRBJ1-1; D not resolved. CDR3 length: 13 residues. V was shortened by 7 bases and J by 1 base, with 10 bases between the two germline ends. Germline assignment: CDR1 SNHLY and CDR2 FYNNEI. CDR3 in amino acids: CASNGLSNTEAFF. CDR3 nucleotide sequence: TGTGCCAGCAATGGACTGTCGAACACTGAAGCTTTCTTT. The full variable domain, with the rest looked up from reference TRBV2 and TRBJ1-1, is EPEVTQTPSHQVTQMGQEVILRCVPISNHLYFYWYRQILGQKVEFLVSFYNNEISEKSEIFDDQFSVERPDGSNFTLKIRSTKLEDSAMYFCASNGLSNTEAFFGQGTRLTVV.

The chain carries TRBV5-8 and TRBJ2-1; TRBD1 aligns across 8 bases. This CDR3 comprises 14 residues. V shed 4 bases, J shed 6 bases, and the junction held 6 bases outside the gene matches. Germline V lookup: CDR1 SGHTS, CDR2 YDEGEE. In DNA, the CDR3 is TGTGCCAGCAGCCCAGGACAGGGAGGCAATGAGCAGTTCTTC. Translated: CASSPGQGGNEQFF.

The chain employs TRBV5-1 and TRBJ1-1; a possible D gene is TRBD1 (5 bases). The V gene's germline CDR1 is SGHRS and CDR2 YFSETQ. This CDR3 contains 15 residues. V was cut by 4 bases and J by 2 bases, with 15 bases left in between. This CDR3 is CASSPEPTVNTEAFF. CDR3 bases: TGCGCCAGCAGCCCGGAGCCGACAGTTAACACTGAAGCTTTCTTT.

CDR3 loop: CAWSVLDRDTQYF. CDR3 bases: TGTGCCTGGAGTGTACTAGACCGAGATACGCAGTATTTT. The V and J genes are TRBV30 and TRBJ2-3; D might be TRBD2 (5 bases). Germline CDR1 is GTSNPN and CDR2 is SVGIG (reference sequence). Trimming shortened V by 0 bases and J by 5 bases, and 9 bases separated the two germline ends. This CDR3 has 13 residues.

The V gene is TRBV4-2, the J gene TRBJ1-2; 7 positions agree with TRBD1. The CDR3 is 16 residues long. Germline V gene sequence: CDR1 LGHNA, CDR2 YNFKEQ. V was clipped by 0 bases and J by 2 bases; unmatched bases: 6. The CDR3 protein is CASSQEREGGNYGYTF. The CDR3 bases are TGTGCCAGCAGCCAAGAAAGGGAAGGGGGCAACTATGGCTACACCTTC.

The V call is TRBV4-2, the J call TRBJ2-5, with D tentatively TRBD1 (5 bases). The V gene's germline CDR1 is LGHNA and CDR2 YNFKEQ. Trimming left V 7 bases short and J 5 bases short, with 14 bases between. The CDR3 runs to 13 residues. CDR3 DNA sequence: TGTGCCAGCACCCCAGACTCAGGGGAGACCCAGTACTTC. It specifies CASTPDSGETQYF.

This rearrangement joins TRBV7-2 to TRBJ1-2, with unresolved D. The V and J ends lost 8 bases and 4 bases respectively, with 11 bases between them. This CDR3 region has 12 residues. Germline lookup yields CDR1 SGHTA and CDR2 FQGNSA. The CDR3 region has the DNA TGTGCCAGCGGTTCCAAGAGCTATGGCTACACCTTC. Translation gives CASGSKSYGYTF.

The rearrangement links TRBV9 to TRBJ1-5; possibly TRBD1 for D (5 bases). V shed 4 bases and J shed 8 bases, with 13 bases lying between them. Germline V lookup: CDR1 SGDLS, CDR2 YYNGEE. The CDR3 totals 13 residues. The CDR3 region has the DNA TGTGCCAGCAGCCCCGACGCGGGGGAGCCCCAGCATTTT. Translated: CASSPDAGEPQHF.

This clone has just a few counts. J is TRBJ2-2 and V is TRBV5-1, with 12 bases fitting TRBD2. V was clipped by 6 bases and J by 5 bases; unmatched bases: 11. The germline CDR1 and CDR2 sequences are SGHRS and YFSETQ. The CDR3 consists of 17 residues. The CDR3 spells CASTASGLAGSTGELFF. CDR3 nucleotide sequence: TGCGCCAGCACTGCCTCCGGACTAGCGGGAAGTACCGGGGAGCTGTTTTTT.

The J gene is TRBJ2-2, the V gene TRBV5-1; 7 nucleotides agree with TRBD1. V dropped 4 bases and J dropped 6; count of bases not matched to a gene: 9. CDR1 is SGHRS, CDR2 YFSETQ, per germline. This CDR3 has 15 residues. CDR3: CASSTQTGFPGELFF. The CDR3, as DNA: TGCGCCAGCAGCACCCAGACAGGGTTCCCCGGGGAGCTGTTTTTT.

This clone was detected a few times. The V call is TRBV7-9, the J call TRBJ2-7, with D perhaps TRBD1 (6 bases). The CDR3 consists of 13 residues. Germline V gene data show CDR1 as SEHNR and CDR2 as FQNEAQ (reference sequence). The V and J ends lost 0 bases and 6 bases respectively, with 9 bases between them. As DNA, the CDR3 is TGTGCCAGCAGCTTAGCGGGGGCCTTCGAGCAGTACTTC. Protein sequence: CASSLAGAFEQYF.

The rearrangement joins TRBV19 to TRBJ1-5; D might be TRBD1 (5 bases). V lost 7 bases, J lost 6 bases, and 22 bases lay in between. Per the germline V gene, CDR1 is LNHDA and CDR2 is SQIVND (reference sequence). The CDR3 covers 16 residues. Here the CDR3 reads CASMGGPAGMSQPQHF. CDR3 bases: TGTGCCAGTATGGGGGGTCCGGCAGGGATGAGTCAGCCCCAGCATTTT.